This is a list of T cell receptor beta chains from one sample in a study of OX40 agonist ivuxolimab in advanced cancers. Sequencing used immunoSEQ multiplex PCR; TCRdb keeps in-frame clones, though not all of them. This sample carries some 86,000 clones, around 88% of them seen once, and the ten largest clones take roughly 1.5%. The material sequenced was CD4+ or CD8+ T cells sorted from blood, taken in a trial of the OX40 agonist ivuxolimab. These receptors came from an adult with an advanced solid tumor such as melanoma, head and neck, liver or kidney cancer. The CDR3 runs from the conserved cysteine through the conserved F or W. D genes are given only for firm matches. Size is stated for part of the rows, as once, few or many counts, or as a class when the clone is expanded.

>TRBV4-2|TRBJ2-1|-|-
CASSQDRAGWQFF
TGTGCCAGCAGCCAAGATCGGGCGGGATGGCAGTTCTTC
>TRBV5-1|TRBJ1-1|-|-
CASRRGRGENTEAFF
TGCGCCAGCAGACGCGGGAGGGGGGAAAACACTGAAGCTTTCTTT
>TRBV15|TRBJ2-6|-|once
CATSGMGSGANVLTF
TGTGCCACCAGCGGCATGGGAAGTGGGGCCAACGTCCTGACTTTC
>TRBV10-3|TRBJ2-3|-|-
CAISERLGMSTDTQYF
TGTGCCATCAGTGAACGACTAGGAATGAGCACAGATACGCAGTATTTT
>TRBV19|TRBJ2-7|-|-
CASSIDLGEQYF
TGTGCCAGTAGTATAGATCTTGGAGAGCAGTACTTC
>TRBV7-7|TRBJ1-4|TRBD1|-
CASSPGTGGFEKLFF
TGTGCCAGCAGCCCCGGGACAGGGGGCTTCGAAAAACTGTTTTTT
>TRBV28|TRBJ1-1|TRBD1|-
CASSSPGQGGSEAFF
TGTGCCAGCAGTTCACCGGGACAGGGGGGGTCTGAAGCTTTCTTT
>TRBV10-1|TRBJ2-1|TRBD1|-
CASSAGGTGGGGRGTEQFF
TGCGCCAGCAGTGCCGGGGGCACAGGGGGCGGAGGTAGGGGCACTGAGCAGTTCTTC
>TRBV5-1|TRBJ1-3|-|-
CASTDNPYSGNTIYF
TGCGCCAGCACGGATAATCCTTACTCTGGAAACACCATATATTTT
>TRBV7-9|TRBJ1-4|TRBD1|-
CASSFGQEIEKLFF
TGTGCCAGCAGCTTCGGACAGGAAATCGAAAAACTGTTTTTT
>TRBV9|TRBJ2-7|TRBD2|few
CASSVDPLAGYEQYF
TGTGCCAGCAGCGTAGATCCCCTAGCGGGCTACGAGCAGTACTTC
>TRBV28|TRBJ2-7|TRBD1|-
CASSLLPGQGTSEQYF
TGTGCCAGCAGCCTCCTGCCGGGACAGGGTACTTCCGAGCAGTACTTC
>TRBV18|TRBJ1-4|-|-
CASSPRALNEKLFF
TGTGCCAGCTCACCACGCGCTCTGAACGAAAAACTGTTTTTT
>TRBV4-2|TRBJ2-7|TRBD2|few
CASSQSSVAGGYEQYF
TGTGCCAGCAGCCAATCCTCAGTGGCGGGAGGGTACGAGCAGTACTTC
>TRBV10-1|TRBJ2-6|TRBD1|-
CASSESGQGAGTGANVLTF
TGCGCCAGCAGTGAGTCGGGACAGGGGGCAGGAACGGGGGCCAACGTCCTGACTTTC
>TRBV7-2|TRBJ1-1|TRBD1|-
CASFTTGRTEAFF
TGTGCCAGCTTCACGACAGGGAGGACTGAAGCTTTCTTT
>TRBV7-9|TRBJ1-2|TRBD1|-
CASSLGSGGGLYGYTF
TGTGCCAGCAGCTTAGGCTCAGGGGGCGGACTCTATGGCTACACCTTC
>TRBV7-8|TRBJ1-2|TRBD1|-
CASSLAGGTGVQLYGYTF
TGTGCCAGCAGCTTAGCGGGAGGGACAGGGGTTCAACTATATGGCTACACCTTC
>TRBV19|TRBJ2-7|-|-
CASAPSVLAKSEQYF
TGTGCCAGTGCCCCCTCAGTCTTAGCCAAGTCCGAGCAGTACTTC
>TRBV4-1|TRBJ2-3|-|once
CASSHAGVGGRYTQYF
TGCGCCAGCAGCCACGCTGGGGTTGGTGGTAGATATACGCAGTATTTT
>TRBV5-1|TRBJ2-5|-|-
CASSLVGRTETQYF
TGCGCCAGCAGCTTGGTGGGCAGGACCGAGACCCAGTACTTC
>TRBV7-2|TRBJ1-1|-|-
CASSAWAANTEAFF
TGTGCCAGCAGCGCGTGGGCAGCGAACACTGAAGCTTTCTTT
>TRBV21-1|TRBJ1-1|-|-
CASSDGAFF
TGTGCCAGCAGTGACGGGGCTTTCTTT
>TRBV11-3|TRBJ2-3|-|-
CASSLGRQGLDTQYF
TGTGCCAGCAGCTTAGGCAGGCAGGGATTGGATACGCAGTATTTT
>TRBV27|TRBJ2-7|-|many
CASSLRRGSSYEQYF
TGTGCCAGCAGTTTACGAAGGGGAAGCTCCTACGAGCAGTACTTC
>TRBV6-6|TRBJ1-5|TRBD1|-
CASSPRGSHQPQHF
TGTGCCAGCAGCCCCAGGGGGAGCCATCAGCCCCAGCATTTT
>TRBV7-7|TRBJ2-3|-|once
CASSLGPGSTDTQYF
TGTGCTAGCAGCTTAGGTCCGGGGTCCACAGATACGCAGTATTTT
>TRBV9|TRBJ1-1|-|-
CASSVAGTMGTEAFF
TGTGCCAGCAGCGTAGCTGGCACAATGGGCACTGAAGCTTTCTTT
>TRBV7-9|TRBJ1-3|-|-
CASSPRTGEDTIYF
TGTGCCAGCAGCCCTAGGACCGGGGAAGACACCATATATTTT
>TRBV2|TRBJ2-7|-|once
CASAPQAYEQYF
TGTGCCAGCGCTCCACAGGCCTACGAGCAGTACTTC
>TRBV20-1|TRBJ2-1|-|-
CSAPRRNEQFF
TGCAGTGCGCCGCGGCGGAATGAGCAGTTCTTC
>TRBV7-9|TRBJ1-1|-|-
CASSSGGDTEAFF
TGTGCCAGCAGTTCGGGGGGAGACACTGAAGCTTTCTTT
>TRBV10-3|TRBJ2-1|TRBD2|-
CAISKGRGGSYNEQFF
TGTGCCATCAGCAAAGGGCGCGGGGGCTCCTACAATGAGCAGTTCTTC
>TRBV2|TRBJ1-2|TRBD1|-
CASRYTQGDYGYTF
TGTGCCAGCCGGTACACACAGGGGGACTATGGCTACACCTTC
>TRBV10-3|TRBJ1-4|-|-
CAIRSDRTNEKLFF
TGTGCCATCAGGTCCGACAGGACTAATGAAAAACTGTTTTTT
>TRBV19|TRBJ2-2|-|-
CASSVPGRWTGELFF
TGTGCCAGTAGTGTGCCGGGACGGTGGACCGGGGAGCTGTTTTTT
>TRBV29-1|TRBJ1-1|-|-
CSVPGRQGTEAFF
TGCAGCGTTCCGGGACGCCAAGGCACTGAAGCTTTCTTT
>TRBV11-3|TRBJ2-2|-|-
CASSLTWGRNTGELFF
TGTGCCAGCAGCTTAACTTGGGGGCGGAACACCGGGGAGCTGTTTTTT
>TRBV5-1|TRBJ2-5|-|-
CASSLVGGGGQETQYF
TGCGCCAGCAGCTTGGTCGGCGGCGGAGGGCAAGAGACCCAGTACTTC
>TRBV6-1|TRBJ1-6|-|-
CASSGIGNSPLHF
TGTGCCAGCAGTGGAATAGGGAATTCACCCCTCCACTTT
>TRBV15|TRBJ2-5|-|once
CATSRQGSQETQYF
TGTGCCACCAGCAGACAGGGGTCCCAAGAGACCCAGTACTTC
>TRBV25-1|TRBJ2-7|-|-
CASRGDGFYEQYF
TGTGCCAGCAGGGGGGACGGGTTCTACGAGCAGTACTTC
>TRBV18|TRBJ2-3|TRBD1|-
CASSPDRGPTDTQYF
TGTGCCAGCTCACCGGACAGGGGCCCCACAGATACGCAGTATTTT
>TRBV6-5|TRBJ1-1|TRBD1|-
CASRDGQGRTEAFF
TGTGCCAGCAGGGATGGACAGGGTCGAACTGAAGCTTTCTTT
>TRBV18|TRBJ2-7|TRBD1|-
CASSPSGQAAYEQYF
TGTGCCAGCTCACCATCGGGACAGGCCGCCTACGAGCAGTACTTC
>TRBV6-5|TRBJ1-1|-|-
CASKRRQTTRAFF
TGTGCCAGCAAAAGACGACAGACCACCCGAGCTTTCTTT
>TRBV5-1|TRBJ2-2|-|-
CASSWGAFANTGELFF
TGCGCCAGCAGCTGGGGGGCATTCGCGAACACCGGGGAGCTGTTTTTT
>TRBV6-5|TRBJ2-1|TRBD1|-
CASIPTGGYNEQFF
TGTGCCAGCATCCCGACAGGGGGCTACAATGAGCAGTTCTTC
>TRBV6-5|TRBJ1-6|-|-
CASSSGNHNSPLHF
TGTGCCAGCAGTTCGGGAAACCATAATTCACCCCTCCACTTT
>TRBV19|TRBJ1-5|-|-
CASKGIIGGNQPQHF
TGTGCCAGCAAGGGGATAATAGGTGGCAATCAGCCCCAGCATTTT
>TRBV27|TRBJ1-4|-|-
CASSLDRSGKLFF
TGTGCCAGCAGTCTTGATAGGAGTGGAAAACTGTTTTTT
>TRBV7-2|TRBJ2-1|-|-
CASSWTPGGHEQFF
TGTGCCAGCAGCTGGACCCCTGGAGGGCACGAGCAGTTCTTC
>TRBV6-1|TRBJ1-1|-|-
CASSFPRGNTEAFF
TGTGCCAGCAGCTTCCCCAGGGGCAACACTGAAGCTTTCTTT
>TRBV18|TRBJ1-1|-|once
CASSPGDTEAFF
TGTGCCAGCTCACCGGGGGACACTGAAGCTTTCTTT
>TRBV7-3|TRBJ2-1|-|-
CASSLRSGSSYNEQFF
TGTGCCAGCAGCTTAAGGTCCGGGAGCTCCTACAATGAGCAGTTCTTC
>TRBV6-1|TRBJ2-1|-|once
CASSERGSNEQFF
TGTGCCAGCAGTGAAAGGGGCTCCAATGAGCAGTTCTTC
>TRBV19|TRBJ2-2|-|-
CASTHRQGTGELFF
TGTGCCAGTACCCATCGTCAGGGGACCGGGGAGCTGTTTTTT
>TRBV2|TRBJ1-1|TRBD1|-
CASRGQVDAFF
TGTGCCAGCAGGGGACAGGTAGATGCTTTCTTT
>TRBV4-3|TRBJ2-7|-|-
CASSHSQGSEQYF
TGCGCCAGCAGCCACAGTCAGGGGAGCGAGCAGTACTTC